Listed below are T cell receptor beta chains from one sample, sequenced in a study of shared T cell receptors in the human thymus. Sequencing used immunoSEQ multiplex PCR; TCRdb keeps in-frame clones, though not all of them. The sample has hundreds of thousands of clones; more than 75% are singletons. This sample was also put to use in a study of human thymus T cells.

The sample consisted of thymocytes. The receptor set was obtained from a boy younger than two with a congenital heart defect. The CDR3 runs from the conserved cysteine through the conserved F or W. D genes are given only for firm matches. Part of the rows lack a size; the others show once, few, many or a class for expanded clones.

TRBV6-5,TRBJ2-7,15,.,.,TGTGCCAGCGGGGCCTCCCAGGGGAAGGATTGCGAGCAGTACTTC,CASGASQGKDCEQYF
TRBV2,TRBJ1-4,15,.,.,TGTGCCAGCAGTGAAGGGCAGAAAGCTAATGAAAAACTGTTTTTT,CASSEGQKANEKLFF
TRBV6-6,TRBJ2-1,11,.,.,TGTGCCAGCAGTTTAAACAATGAGCAGTTCTTC,CASSLNNEQFF
TRBV15,TRBJ2-7,17,TRBD1,once,TGTGCCACCAGCACCCACAACACTGACAGGGTTCATCGCGGGCAGTACTTC,CATSTHNTDRVHRGQYF
TRBV6-1,TRBJ1-1,15,TRBD1,.,TGTGCCAGCAGACCTACCGGGACAGGGGCCACTGAAGCTTTCTTT,CASRPTGTGATEAFF
TRBV5-6,TRBJ2-1,16,TRBD1,.,TGTGCCAGCAGCTGGTCTGGACAGGGGCGATACAATGAGCAGTTCTTC,CASSWSGQGRYNEQFF
TRBV13,TRBJ2-1,14,.,.,TGTGCCAGCAGCGGACGAGGGTTGGGGAGTGAGCAGTTCTTC,CASSGRGLGSEQFF
TRBV27,TRBJ2-7,14,.,.,TGTGCCAGCAGTTTTGGGGGGGGCCCCTACGAGCAGTACTTC,CASSFGGGPYEQYF
TRBV18,TRBJ1-4,15,TRBD1,.,TGTGCCAGCTCACCTCAGGGGGCTGATAATGAAAAACTGTTTTTT,CASSPQGADNEKLFF
TRBV6-4,TRBJ1-3,15,TRBD1,.,TGTGCCAGCAGTCAGGGGGAGAGCTCTGGAAACACCATATATTTT,CASSQGESSGNTIYF
TRBV7-8,TRBJ2-5,15,.,.,TGTGCCAGCAGCCTCAGGGAGCTGCAGGGGGAGACCCAGTACTTC,CASSLRELQGETQYF
TRBV4-3,TRBJ2-2,17,TRBD2,few,TGCGCCAGCAGCCAACACCACTTAGCGGGAGGGCCCGGGGAGCTGTTTTTT,CASSQHHLAGGPGELFF
TRBV7-3,TRBJ2-1,15,TRBD1,.,TGTGCCAGCAGCTTAACCGCCGGACAGGCCCATGAGCAGTTCTTC,CASSLTAGQAHEQFF
TRBV7-9,TRBJ1-2,15,TRBD1,.,TGTGCCAGCAGCCGGGGACAGGGGACAGACTATGGCTACACCTTC,CASSRGQGTDYGYTF
TRBV5-6,TRBJ1-2,15,TRBD1,.,TGTGCCAGCAGCTCTCCGGGACAGATTAACTATGGCTACACCTTC,CASSSPGQINYGYTF
TRBV5-8,TRBJ2-7,17,TRBD2,.,TGTGCCAGCAGCGGGGGACTAGCGGGAACTCCCTCCTACGAGCAGTACTTC,CASSGGLAGTPSYEQYF
TRBV30,TRBJ1-2,15,.,.,TGTGCCTGGAGTGTACGTCTCAGGGATAGGTATGGCTACACCTTC,CAWSVRLRDRYGYTF
TRBV9,TRBJ2-5,15,TRBD2,.,TGTGCCAGCAGCGTAGGTACTAGCGGTCAAGAGACCCAGTACTTC,CASSVGTSGQETQYF
TRBV6-5,TRBJ1-2,15,.,.,TGTGCCAGCAGTTCCCGGGGGATGACGGCCAGTGGCTACACCTTC,CASSSRGMTASGYTF
TRBV18,TRBJ1-4,14,.,few,TGTGCCAGCTCACCACAGGGGGTAGGAGAAAAACTGTTTTTT,CASSPQGVGEKLFF
TRBV11-2,TRBJ2-7,14,.,.,TGTGCCAGCAGAAAAAGCTTTAATCCCTACGAGCAGTACTTC,CASRKSFNPYEQYF
TRBV19,TRBJ1-4,11,.,.,TGTGCCAGTAGAGCGAGAGAAAAACTGTTTTTT,CASRAREKLFF